This T cell receptor beta chain was identified during a study of human T cells and chemical hapten exposure. Study-wide context: Patients additionally received therapeutic doses of diphenylcyclopropenone on the scalp once a week, and this continued throughout the roughly 25-week study.

Described time point: patch test 1, 2 weeks after DPC sensitization. Noted treatment: therapeutic diphenylcyclopropenone sensitization with weekly scalp DPC. Unique molecular identifiers were affixed to discrete cDNA molecules within the library. One entry per CDR3 protein results from TCRdb running MiXCR on the RACE reads. Here the sample spans roughly 180,000 distinct CDR3 sequences, 14% being singletons. This clonotype was observed at least ten times. V lost 3 bases and J 9 bases, leaving 13 bases between the germline ends. This CDR3 is 12 amino acids long. Germline CDR1 reads DFQATT; CDR2 reads SNEGSKA (reference sequence).

The input for sequencing was whole blood, taken in connection with sensitization to the hapten diphenylcyclopropenone (DPC). V is TRBV20-1 and J is TRBJ2-3; no clear D gene. The receptor comes from a woman aged 25-40 years with alopecia areata. Some clones in this sample may be carry-over from other donors' samples. CDR3 residues: CSARGSSPTQYF. The DNA of the CDR3 is TGCAGTGCTAGGGGGTCGAGTCCAACGCAGTATTTT.